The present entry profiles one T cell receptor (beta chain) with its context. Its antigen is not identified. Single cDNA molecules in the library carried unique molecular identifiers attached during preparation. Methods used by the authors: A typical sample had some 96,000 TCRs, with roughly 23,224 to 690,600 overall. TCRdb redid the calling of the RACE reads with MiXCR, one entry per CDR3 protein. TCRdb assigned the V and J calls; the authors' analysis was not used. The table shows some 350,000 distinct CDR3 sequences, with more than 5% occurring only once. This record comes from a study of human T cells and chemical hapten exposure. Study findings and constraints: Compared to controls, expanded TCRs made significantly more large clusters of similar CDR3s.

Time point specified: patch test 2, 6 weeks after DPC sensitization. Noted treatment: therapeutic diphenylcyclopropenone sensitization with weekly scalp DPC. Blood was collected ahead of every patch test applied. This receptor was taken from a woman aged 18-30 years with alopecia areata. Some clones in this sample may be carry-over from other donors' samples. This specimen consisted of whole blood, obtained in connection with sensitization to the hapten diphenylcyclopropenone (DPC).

CDR3 region: CASSYSRVRLNTEAFF. In nucleotides, the CDR3 is TGTGCCAGCAGTTACTCGAGGGTCCGATTGAACACTGAAGCTTTCTTT. The gene calls are TRBV6-6 and TRBJ1-1; D is unclear. Deletions cut 0 bases from V and 0 bases from J, with 11 bases between. Germline V gene lookup returns CDR1 MNHNY and CDR2 SVGAGI (reference sequence). The CDR3 runs 16 residues.